This T cell receptor beta chain was identified during a study of CD8 T cells in Susac syndrome. General observations from the study: The study admitted that it had a relatively small number of individuals in its TCR sequencing and HLA analysis.

This clonotype was detected a few times. The antigen is unknown. CDR1 is SEHNR, CDR2 FQNEAQ, per germline (reference sequence). The V gene end was trimmed by 3 bases and the J gene end by 1 base; junction bases not matched to a gene: 1. CDR3 size: 14 residues. Random hexamers were used to reverse transcribe an amount of roughly 0.5 to 1 ug RNA. Amplification of TCR beta CDR3 was carried out by immunoSEQ multiplex PCR, which covered 54 Vbeta and 13 Jbeta segments. MiXCR, applied by TCRdb to the immunoSEQ multiplex PCR reads, yields one record per CDR3 protein. The repertoire holds about 250,000 distinct CDR3 sequences, 90% to 95% seen once, with approximately 0.072% in the top ten. CD8+ and CD4+ T cells from blood underwent TCR beta sequencing, which was carried out in a high-throughput format.

V gene TRBV7-9 combines with J gene TRBJ1-1; 8 bases map to TRBD1. The specimen sequenced was CD4+ T cells from PBMCs. The TCR sequence derives from a human donor with multiple sclerosis. The CDR3 DNA is TGTGCCAGCAGCTTTGACAGGGGGAACACTGAAGCTTTCTTT. Translated, it gives CASSFDRGNTEAFF.